This T cell receptor beta chain emerged from a study of blood T cell repertoires in COVID-19. The germline V gene encodes CDR1 ENHRY and CDR2 SYGVKD. Trimming took off 6 bases at V and 3 bases at J, with 11 bases between the two ends. The CDR3 has 13 residues. The data were produced by immunoSEQ multiplex PCR, yet TCRdb's version contains in-frame clones alone and is incomplete. This sample carries roughly 360,000 clones, 88% of them seen once, and the ten largest clones take around 0.95%. This receptor was obtained from a woman in her 30s with acute COVID-19. The material sequenced was PBMCs or T cells enriched from blood (not recorded which). The chain has TRBV10-3 and TRBJ1-1; D call uncertain. The CDR3 DNA reads as TGTGCCATCAGACCAACCGGGGACACTGAAGCTTTCTTT. This sequence encodes CAIRPTGDTEAFF.